This T cell receptor beta chain appears in the sequencing data of a study of blood T cell repertoires in COVID-19 (dated by TCRdb to 2020 to 2022). With respect to the entire study: Samples covering the acute and convalescent phases of COVID-19 were provided by collaborators in the United States, Italy and Spain. The prospective study material was composed of cDNA or gDNA derived from T cells, B-cell-depleted T cells, or PBMCs. The dataset comprised deeply sampled blood TCRbeta repertoires from subjects exposed to, actively infected with, or recovered from COVID-19. A freely available public database, intended as a resource for researchers studying the immune response to SARS-CoV-2, is where the repertoires were released. The samples were drawn from the first 160 participants of the ongoing ImmuneRACE study and from about 1,200 subjects provided by 6 global collaborators. Sample metadata almost always included a de-identified subject ID, COVID-19 status, age in years and sex. Where available, HLA class I and class II types were taken from metadata supplied by the sample provider and were not determined by assay-based typing.

TCRbeta CDR3 regions were amplified from genomic DNA by means of the immunoSEQ Assay, a bias-controlled multiplex PCR. In the source study's methods: The number of nucleated cells in each sample was estimated from the amplification of reference gene primers within the assay. Sequence reads were collapsed and filtered to measure the absolute abundance of every unique TCRbeta CDR3 rearrangement. For each sample, productive Simpson clonality was calculated as the square root of Simpson's diversity index across productive rearrangements. As stored in TCRdb, this immuneACCESS dataset retains in-frame rearrangements with V and J assigned. A fraction of the clones does not appear; measured against another copy, unresolved V genes explain less than half of the discrepancy, and the remainder lacks a known reason. Clone size and the V and J calls come from that table; the DNA yielded D and trimming. This sample holds about 200,000 clones; over 80% were observed only once. The top ten constitute roughly 30% of the sample.

Collaborating institutions collected whole blood in K2EDTA tubes following their own protocols. For TCRbeta analysis, collaborators shipped samples in one of three forms: frozen whole blood, isolated PBMCs, or DNA extracted from either of those sample types. From its cysteine to its phenylalanine, the CDR3 spans 13 amino acids. Only the CDR3 portion is preserved as DNA: 39 bases, with reading frame beginning at the first base. Sequences SGHRS (CDR1) and YFSETQ (CDR2) are obtained from the germline V gene. The junction shows trimming of 0 bases on V and 2 bases on J, plus 6 bases between the germline ends. With regard to this clone: The target of this receptor is not known. No base quality information exists; no much larger clone differs at one position.

Overall study outcomes, separate from this receptor: The amount of clinical and demographic metadata varied by source and participant and was provided uncurated.

The sample comprised peripheral blood. The V gene is TRBV5-1 and the J gene is TRBJ2-7; the D gene is perhaps TRBD1, from 5 matching bases. The sequence derives from a man aged 40-50 years with acute or convalescent COVID-19. The encoded CDR3 is CASSLAGPYEQYF. Read as DNA, the sequence is TGCGCCAGCAGCTTGGCAGGGCCCTACGAGCAGTACTTC.